The 22 T cell receptor beta chains presented below share a single source sample, sequenced in a study of T cells in localized non-small cell lung cancer. The data were produced by immunoSEQ multiplex PCR, yet TCRdb's version contains in-frame clones alone and is incomplete. The top ten hold about 15% of the sample, which has roughly 5,200 clones, 40% to 55% seen once. Specimen: lung tumor tissue, collected before any cancer treatment. These TCRs come from a man aged 35 to 70 with stage I lung adenocarcinoma.

The rearrangement joins TRBV18 to TRBJ2-1; D ambiguous. Germline CDR1 reads KGHSH; CDR2 reads LQKENI. This CDR3 has 14 amino acids. The ends were cut back, 6 bases at V and 5 bases at J, with 14 bases in the middle. CDR3 residues: CASSDPAGHNEQFF. The CDR3 DNA sequence: TGTGCCAGCTCGGACCCGGCCGGCCACAATGAGCAGTTCTTC. Variable domain in full (rest from reference TRBV18 and TRBJ2-1): NAGVMQNPRHLVRRRGQEARLRCSPMKGHSHVYWYRQLPEEGLKFMVYLQKENIIDESGMPKERFSAEFPKEGPSILRIQQVVRGDSAAYFCASSDPAGHNEQFFGPGTRLTVL.

The chain has TRBV12-5 and TRBJ1-2; D is possibly TRBD1 (6 bases). This CDR3 has 16 residues. Germline CDR1 is LGHNT and CDR2 is FRNRAP. V lost 4 bases to trimming and J lost 4 bases, with 19 bases between them. The DNA for the CDR3 is TGTGCTAGTGGTTCGTCCGACGGACAGAGGCTCTATGGCTACACCTTC. Protein: CASGSSDGQRLYGYTF.

The chain links TRBV19 to TRBJ1-2; possible D gene TRBD1, 6 bases. Germline values: CDR1 LNHDA, CDR2 SQIVND (reference sequence). The CDR3 covers 15 residues. V shed 5 bases and J shed 8 bases, with 21 bases lying between them. The CDR3 loop reads CASSSPQGTPGGYTF. In DNA, the CDR3 is TGTGCCAGTAGTTCCCCCCAGGGGACCCCGGGGGGCTACACCTTC. Variable domain in full (rest from reference TRBV19 and TRBJ1-2): DGGITQSPKYLFRKEGQNVTLSCEQNLNHDAMYWYRQDPGQGLRLIYYSQIVNDFQKGDIAEGYSVSREKKESFPLTVTSAQKNPTAFYLCASSSPQGTPGGYTFGSGTRLTVV.

This chain connects TRBV29-1 to TRBJ1-1, with TRBD1 as a possible D gene (5 bases). From germline, CDR1 is SQVTM and CDR2 ANQGSEA. The length of the CDR3 is 18 residues. V was clipped by 1 base and J by 0 bases, with 21 bases between them. Here the CDR3 DNA reads TGCAGCGTTGAAGGGGTCCAGGGAGGCACGGGGATGAACACTGAAGCTTTCTTT. Translation: CSVEGVQGGTGMNTEAFF.

This clone has only one observation. The chain links TRBV11-3 to TRBJ2-5; 14 bases map to TRBD2. There are 16 residues in the CDR3. V shed 5 bases, J shed 4 bases, and the junction held 6 bases outside the gene matches. From germline, CDR1 is SGHNT and CDR2 YENEEA. The CDR3 region has the DNA TGTGCCAGCAGCCAAAAGACTAGCGGGGGGGCAGAGACCCAGTACTTC. This codes for CASSQKTSGGAETQYF.

This clone is medium-sized by share. The rearrangement uses TRBV6-8 and TRBJ2-5, with TRBD2 as a possible D gene (6 bases). Trimming took off 11 bases at V and 5 bases at J, with 21 bases between the two ends. This CDR3 contains 14 residues. CDR1 and CDR2 (germline): MNHGY, SAAAGT. CDR3 sequence (DNA): TGTGCCTCTAGGGCTCCTGGGGGGTGGGAGACCCAGTACTTC. It is translated as CASRAPGGWETQYF.

In its sample, this clone was seen once. The chain employs TRBV19 and TRBJ1-6, with 10 nucleotides matching TRBD1. The germline CDR1 and CDR2 sequences are LNHDA and SQIVND (reference sequence). V was pared by 6 bases and J by 9 bases, with 5 bases of the junction left unmatched. The CDR3 is 14 amino acids. DNA for the CDR3: TGTGCCAGTAGGGTTGGGACAGGGGTTTCACCCCTCCACTTT. It specifies CASRVGTGVSPLHF.

This clone has just a few counts. The chain combines TRBV2 with TRBJ2-5; 7 positions agree with TRBD1. The germline gives CDR1 SNHLY, CDR2 FYNNEI. With V trimmed by 7 bases and J by 0 bases, 5 bases remained unmatched. The CDR3 totals 14 residues. CDR3 in DNA: TGTGCCAGCAAGACAGGGTCCTACCAAGAGACCCAGTACTTC. Protein: CASKTGSYQETQYF.

The rearrangement joins TRBV28 to TRBJ1-2; tentatively, D is TRBD1 (6 bases). The ends were cut back, 2 bases at V and 3 bases at J, with 7 bases in the middle. The CDR3 is 13 amino acids. Germline V gives CDR1 MDHEN, CDR2 SYDVKM. CDR3 protein: CASSLTGHYGYTF. Written as DNA, the CDR3 is TGTGCCAGCAGTTTAACAGGGCACTATGGCTACACCTTC.

This clone is labeled as medium-sized. In DNA, the CDR3 is TGTGCCAGCAGCCCCGGACGGAACTATGGCTACACCTTC. It specifies CASSPGRNYGYTF. This chain uses TRBV6-8 with TRBJ1-2; D is unclear. The CDR3 contains 13 residues. V was shortened by 6 bases and J by 2 bases, with 10 bases between the two germline ends. Germline CDR1 MNHGY, CDR2 SAAAGT.

The chain uses TRBV19 and TRBJ2-6, with TRBD1 matching 9 bases. Germline V lookup: CDR1 LNHDA, CDR2 SQIVND (reference sequence). Trimming removed 7 bases from V and 3 bases from J; junction bases left unmatched: 13. This CDR3 has 18 residues. The CDR3 DNA reads as TGTGCCAGTAATAAAGGGACAGGGCTGTCGATTGGGGCCAACGTCCTGACTTTC. Its protein is CASNKGTGLSIGANVLTF.

This clone has just a few counts. The chain carries TRBV9 and TRBJ2-5, with 14 bases lining up with TRBD2. The trim removed 4 bases at V and 4 bases at J, leaving 6 bases unmatched. From germline, CDR1 is SGDLS and CDR2 YYNGEE. The CDR3 extends over 16 amino acids. CDR3 protein: CASSRGLAGGGETQYF. The CDR3 DNA sequence: TGTGCCAGCAGCCGAGGACTAGCGGGAGGAGGAGAGACCCAGTACTTC.

The chain combines TRBV9 with TRBJ2-5, with D hard to call. Trimming cost V 4 bases and J 3 bases, with 13 bases left between them. Germline V gives CDR1 SGDLS, CDR2 YYNGEE. CDR3 size: 14 residues. CDR3 DNA sequence: TGTGCCAGCAGCCCTTTGAACTATGAAGAGACCCAGTACTTC. Protein sequence: CASSPLNYEETQYF.

This clone was seen only a few times. For the CDR3, the DNA is TGTGCCAGCAGCCCCGGCAGGGGGAGGGCCGGGGCCAACGTCCTGACTTTC. Translation: CASSPGRGRAGANVLTF. The rearrangement uses TRBV7-4 and TRBJ2-6; the D gene could be TRBD1 or TRBD2 (7 bases each). Germline CDR1 is SGHVT and CDR2 is SQSDAQ. V was trimmed by 5 bases and J by 4 bases, leaving 18 bases between them. The CDR3 sequence is 17 residues long.

The V gene is TRBV18, the J gene TRBJ1-1; tentatively, D is TRBD1 (5 bases). This CDR3 spans 16 amino acids. CDR1 is KGHSH, CDR2 LQKENI, per germline. V was trimmed by 1 base and J by 0 bases, leaving 12 bases between them. The CDR3 nucleotides read TGTGCCAGCTCACCACAAGGGGACCGCATGAACACTGAAGCTTTCTTT. Its translation: CASSPQGDRMNTEAFF.

V is TRBV29-1 and J is TRBJ2-5; D is possibly TRBD1 or TRBD2 (6 bases each). Trimming pared 4 bases from V and 1 base from J, leaving 10 bases between. The CDR3 has 13 residues. Germline V CDR1 and CDR2: SQVTM, ANQGSEA. CDR3 coding DNA: TGCAGCGTTGGGCGGGACATCCAAGAGACCCAGTACTTC. It yields the protein CSVGRDIQETQYF.

V and J are TRBV29-1 and TRBJ1-2, with D possibly matching TRBD1 (6 bases). V was pared by 1 base and J by 8 bases, with 17 bases between. CDR1 SQVTM and CDR2 ANQGSEA come from the germline V gene. The CDR3 runs to 14 residues. In nucleotides, the CDR3 is TGCAGCGTTGAAGGGGGGGCAGGCGAAAGGGGCTACACCTTC. Residues: CSVEGGAGERGYTF.

The gene calls are TRBV28 and TRBJ1-1; no clear D gene. V lost 7 bases and J 14 bases, leaving 23 bases between the germline ends. Per the germline V gene, CDR1 is MDHEN and CDR2 is SYDVKM. This CDR3 has 13 amino acids. CDR3 in DNA: TGTGCCAGCAATACCTCCCCCGGACGTACTGCGTTCTTT. As protein: CASNTSPGRTAFF.

V usage is TRBV18 and J usage is TRBJ1-2; the match to TRBD1 covers 10 bases. Germline-derived CDR1 and CDR2 are KGHSH and LQKENI. The CDR3 totals 14 residues. Trimming cost V 5 bases and J 3 bases; bases outside gene matches: 3. CDR3 sequence: CASSTTGGDYGYTF. CDR3 in DNA: TGTGCCAGCTCAACGACAGGGGGCGACTATGGCTACACCTTC.

In its sample, this clone ranks as medium-sized (0.01 to 0.1%). The chain carries TRBV6-8 and TRBJ2-6, with D perhaps TRBD1 (5 bases). This CDR3 has 16 residues. Trimming shortened V by 4 bases and J by 0 bases, and 10 bases separated the two germline ends. The germline V gene has CDR1 MNHGY and CDR2 SAAAGT. The CDR3 here is CASSWTRHSGANVLTF. CDR3 nucleotides: TGTGCCAGCAGTTGGACACGGCACTCTGGGGCCAACGTCCTGACTTTC.

This chain connects TRBV11-3 to TRBJ2-5, with 10 positions matching TRBD1. CDR3 length: 14 residues. With V trimmed by 5 bases and J by 2 bases, 2 bases remained unmatched. CDR1 and CDR2 (germline): SGHNT, YENEEA. CDR3 nucleotide sequence: TGTGCCAGCAGCCGGGACAGGGGACAAGAGACCCAGTACTTC. Protein: CASSRDRGQETQYF.

There are a few counts of this clone. This chain joins TRBV29-1 and TRBJ1-1, with TRBD1 as a possible D gene (6 bases). V was trimmed by 7 bases and J by 1 base, leaving 13 bases between them. Germline V gene sequence: CDR1 SQVTM, CDR2 ANQGSEA. CDR3 size: 13 residues. This chain's CDR3 is CSATGKKNTEAFF. The CDR3 DNA reads TGCAGCGCGACAGGCAAGAAGAACACTGAAGCTTTCTTT.